The present TCR beta chain was sequenced within a study of radiotherapy plus CTLA-4 blockade in lung cancer (dated by TCRdb to the late 2010s). Concerning the study at large: Among the enrolled patients, about 20% had an objective response, and 31% reached disease control.

Preparation of the library involved the immunoSEQ multiplex PCR assay. This immuneACCESS table, as held by TCRdb, lists in-frame sequences with V and J called but not all clones. Of the missing ones, under half trace to an unresolved V gene in checked studies; the others have no known cause. The sample table shows about 36,000 clones, and approximately 77% are seen once. Of the sample, under 13% is held by the ten largest clones. In this study, focal radiation therapy paired with CTLA-4 blockade (ipilimumab) was tested in patients who had chemo-refractory metastatic non-small-cell lung cancer. What the authors observed across the whole study: Early dynamic changes in blood T cell clones, together with increased serum interferon-beta after radiation, were reported as the strongest predictors of response. After treatment with radiotherapy and ipilimumab, TCR clones that originated in tumors expanded in peripheral blood.

This clone was seen a few times. It has no known antigen specificity. One base away there is no much larger clone; base qualities are not given. The CDR3, from cysteine to phenylalanine, totals 17 residues. Only the CDR3 DNA stays, 51 bases, in frame from base 1. As encoded in the germline V gene, CDR1 is SGHDT while CDR2 is YYEEEE. V lost 4 bases and J lost 1 base, and the count of bases not matched to a germline gene is 11. The sequence derives from a human donor with non-small cell lung cancer who had stable disease on radiotherapy plus ipilimumab. The chain links TRBV5-6 with TRBJ2-3, with 8 bases aligning to TRBD2. The specimen was peripheral blood, collected from a patient treated with radiotherapy plus ipilimumab. The CDR3 is CASSSPGRGAGTDTQYF. The DNA is TGTGCCAGCAGCAGCCCTGGGCGGGGGGCTGGCACAGATACGCAGTATTTT. Extended through the reference TRBV5-6 and TRBJ2-3 proteins, this CDR3 yields the full variable domain: DAGVTQSPTHLIKTRGQQVTLRCSPKSGHDTVSWYQQALGQGPQFIFQYYEEEERQRGNFPDRFSGHQFPNYSSELNVNALLLGDSALYLCASSSPGRGAGTDTQYFGPGTRLTVL.